Included here is one T cell receptor beta chain sequence, with context. This clone showed up just a few times. Its antigen target is currently unknown. Base qualities are not recorded, but no much larger clone differs from it by a single base. Each collaborating institution followed its own protocols to collect whole blood in K2EDTA tubes. For TCRbeta analysis, collaborators shipped samples in one of three forms: frozen whole blood, isolated PBMCs, or DNA extracted from either of those sample types. TCRbeta CDR3 regions were amplified from genomic DNA by means of the immunoSEQ Assay, a bias-controlled multiplex PCR. The original pipeline was this. Within the assay, amplification of reference gene primers was used to estimate how many nucleated cells each sample contained. Sequence reads were collapsed and filtered to measure the absolute abundance of every unique TCRbeta CDR3 rearrangement. Productive Simpson clonality was computed per sample as the square root of Simpson's diversity index over productive rearrangements. TCRdb took this table from immuneACCESS and kept in-frame rearrangements with V and J called. Such tables lack part of the clones; where checked against another copy, unresolved V genes explain under half of the gap, and the rest is unexplained. Clonal size and the V and J genes are those of that table, whereas D and trimming came from the DNA. The sample yields more than 100,000 clones; roughly 83% were counted once. The top ten hold about 1.5% of the sample.

This entry belongs to a study of blood T cell repertoires in COVID-19 (dated by TCRdb to between 2020 and 2021). Regarding the research as a whole: The collaborator samples originated in the United States, Italy and Spain and spanned the acute and convalescent phases of COVID-19. The material from the prospective study consisted of cDNA or gDNA derived from T cells, B-cell-depleted T cells, or PBMCs. Where HLA class I and class II types were available, the types were taken from metadata supplied by the sample provider, not from assay-based typing. The dataset comprised deeply sampled blood TCRbeta repertoires from subjects exposed to, actively infected with, or recovered from COVID-19. The repertoires were released in a freely available public database intended as a resource for research on the immune response to SARS-CoV-2. The samples were drawn from the first 160 participants of the ongoing ImmuneRACE study and from about 1,200 subjects provided by 6 global collaborators. Sample metadata almost always included a de-identified subject ID, COVID-19 status, age in years and sex. Points the paper makes about the study in general: How much clinical and demographic metadata was included differed by source and by participant, and the metadata was provided uncurated.

V lost 2 bases and J lost 6 bases; the stretch between them is 11 bases long. The germline V gene provides CDR1 MNHEY and CDR2 SVGEGT. The CDR3 numbers 14 residues from cysteine through phenylalanine. Here the CDR3 DNA is all that survives: 42 bases in frame from base 1. This receptor was obtained from a man in his fifties or sixties with acute or convalescent COVID-19. The chain uses TRBV6-2 or TRBV6-3 and TRBJ1-5, with no confidently assigned D gene. The sequenced material came from peripheral blood. The DNA sequence is as follows: TGTGCCAGCAGTTACGGCGGTGTGGTTCAGCCCCAGCATTTT. Translated, it reads CASSYGGVVQPQHF.